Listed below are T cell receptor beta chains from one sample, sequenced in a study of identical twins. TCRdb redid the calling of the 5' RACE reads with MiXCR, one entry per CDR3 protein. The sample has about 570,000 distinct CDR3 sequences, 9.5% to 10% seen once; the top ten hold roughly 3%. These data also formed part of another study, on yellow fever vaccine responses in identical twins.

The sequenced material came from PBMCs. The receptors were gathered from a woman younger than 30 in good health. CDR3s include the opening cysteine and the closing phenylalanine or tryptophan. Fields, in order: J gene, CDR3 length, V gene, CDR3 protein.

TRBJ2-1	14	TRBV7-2	CASSVVGMYNEQFF
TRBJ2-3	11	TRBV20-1	CSATPVDTQFF
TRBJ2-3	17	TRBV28	CASQHEGTTDSTDTQYF
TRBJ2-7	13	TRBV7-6	CASSGSGLREQYF
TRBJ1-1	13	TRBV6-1	CASSATGLREAFF
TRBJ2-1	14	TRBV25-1	CASSEPAGSGEQFF
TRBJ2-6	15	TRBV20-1	CSAIMQGSGANVLTF
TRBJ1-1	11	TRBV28	CASSLGARAFF
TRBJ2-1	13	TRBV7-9	CASSSHGLNEQFF
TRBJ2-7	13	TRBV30	CAWSVGDHYEQYF
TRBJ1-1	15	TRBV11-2	CASSFKTLLNTEAFF
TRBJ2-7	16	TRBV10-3	CAISGTGTESSYEQYF
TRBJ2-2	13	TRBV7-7	CASSLKDTGELFF
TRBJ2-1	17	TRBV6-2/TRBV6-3	CASSSFYSVGGYNEQFF
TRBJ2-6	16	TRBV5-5	CASSLSYSSGANVLTF
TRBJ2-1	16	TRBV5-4	CASSLGGRASYNEQFF
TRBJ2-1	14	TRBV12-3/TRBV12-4	CASRAGSDHNEQFF
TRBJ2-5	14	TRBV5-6	CASSPQGTQETQYF
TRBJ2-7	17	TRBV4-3	CASSQEPPGGLSYEQYF
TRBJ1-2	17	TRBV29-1	CSVDSRELGPTSYGYTF